This is a list of T cell receptor beta chains from one sample in a study of blood T cell repertoires in COVID-19. Profiling relied on immunoSEQ multiplex PCR, and the TCRdb table lists in-frame clones only, not all of them. This sample has more than 200,000 clones, with about 91% found just once. Sequencing was done on a sample of peripheral blood. The receptors were sampled from a woman in her twenties or thirties with COVID-19, enrolled during active disease. Each CDR3 is given with its conserved first and last residue. The D gene is left open where the match is weak. Some rows mark clone size as missing; the rest say once, few, many or name a class of expanded clone.

abundance | j_gene | v_gene | d_gene | CDR3aa | CDR3nt
- | TRBJ1-2 | TRBV12-3/TRBV12-4 | - | CASSLGGAAGYTF | TGTGCCAGCAGTTTGGGGGGGGCGGCCGGCTACACCTTC
- | TRBJ1-2 | TRBV28 | TRBD1 | CASSSRTGNYGYTF | TGTGCCAGCAGTTCTCGGACAGGGAACTATGGCTACACCTTC
few | TRBJ1-2 | TRBV10-3 | TRBD1 | CAIAGPDRGDGYTF | TGTGCCATCGCGGGACCGGACAGGGGAGATGGCTACACCTTC
- | TRBJ2-3 | TRBV19 | - | CASNMGSRVTDTQYF | TGTGCCAGTAACATGGGGTCCAGGGTTACAGATACGCAGTATTTT
- | TRBJ2-3 | TRBV3-1/TRBV3-2 | - | CASSQDLRTDTQYF | TGTGCCAGCAGCCAAGATCTGAGGACAGATACGCAGTATTTT
- | TRBJ2-2 | TRBV4-1 | - | CASSQVGYSTTNTGELFF | TGCGCCAGCAGCCAAGTAGGTTATTCGACAACGAACACCGGGGAGCTGTTTTTT
- | TRBJ1-6 | TRBV19 | TRBD1 | CASSTRDRDGSPLHF | TGTGCCAGTAGTACCCGGGACAGGGATGGTTCACCCCTCCACTTT
- | TRBJ2-7 | TRBV29-1 | - | CSVELGHEQYF | TGCAGCGTTGAACTAGGCCACGAGCAGTACTTC
- | TRBJ2-5 | TRBV18 | TRBD1 | CASSTDREETQYF | TGTGCCAGCTCAACGGACAGGGAAGAGACCCAGTACTTC
- | TRBJ2-1 | TRBV19 | - | CASSGGVALNEQFF | TGTGCCAGTAGTGGCGGGGTAGCATTAAATGAGCAGTTCTTC
- | TRBJ2-3 | TRBV10-1 | - | CASSDRGGSDTQYF | TGCGCCAGCAGTGATCGAGGCGGCTCGGATACGCAGTATTTT
- | TRBJ1-1 | TRBV7-9 | - | CASSSRRGTEAFF | TGTGCCAGCAGCTCCAGGCGGGGGACTGAAGCTTTCTTT
- | TRBJ2-5 | TRBV9 | - | CASSVARGETQYF | TGTGCCAGCAGCGTAGCTAGGGGAGAGACCCAGTACTTC
- | TRBJ2-7 | TRBV7-8 | TRBD1 | CASSLRQGAYEQYF | TGTGCCAGCAGCTTACGTCAGGGGGCGTACGAGCAGTACTTC
few | TRBJ1-1 | TRBV30 | - | CAWSAVEGGTEAFF | TGTGCCTGGAGTGCGGTCGAAGGAGGCACTGAAGCTTTCTTT
- | TRBJ2-5 | TRBV5-8 | - | CASREALTKETQYF | TGTGCCAGCAGAGAAGCCCTCACTAAAGAGACCCAGTACTTC
- | TRBJ2-1 | TRBV28 | - | CASSWGGDASNEQFF | TGTGCCAGCAGCTGGGGGGGCGATGCGAGCAATGAGCAGTTCTTC
- | TRBJ1-1 | TRBV5-4 | - | CASSLYPVRTEAFF | TGTGCCAGCAGCTTGTATCCAGTGAGGACTGAAGCTTTCTTT